This passage covers 11 T cell receptor beta chains from one sample sequenced in a study of blood T cell repertoires in COVID-19. Profiling relied on immunoSEQ multiplex PCR, and the TCRdb table lists in-frame clones only, not all of them. The sample shows 150,000 to 250,000 clones, approximately 80% of them seen only once. The sequenced sample consisted of PBMCs or T cells enriched from blood (not recorded which). These receptor sequences come from a man aged 40-49 years who had recovered from COVID-19.

The genes are TRBV30 and TRBJ1-4; D not certain. This CDR3 contains 12 residues. The V end lost 1 base, the J end lost 14 bases, and 14 bases lay between the germline ends. Germline-derived CDR1 and CDR2 are GTSNPN and SVGIG (reference sequence). Written as DNA, the CDR3 is TGTGCCTGGAGTGAAGTATGGGGAGGGCTGTTTTTT. Encoded protein: CAWSEVWGGLFF.

V and J are TRBV9 and TRBJ2-1; 15 bases map to TRBD2. The V and J ends lost 5 bases and 9 bases, in that order; junction bases with no gene match: 6. Germline-derived CDR1 and CDR2 are SGDLS and YYNGEE. The CDR3 runs 15 residues. CDR3 sequence reads: CASRDPGLAGGEQFF. Here the CDR3 DNA reads TGTGCCAGCAGGGATCCGGGACTAGCGGGAGGTGAGCAGTTCTTC.

The V and J genes are TRBV7-8 and TRBJ2-1; 9 bases align to TRBD2. There are 14 residues in the CDR3. The trim removed 10 bases at V and 10 bases at J, leaving 14 bases unmatched. Germline lookup yields CDR1 SGHVS and CDR2 FQNEAQ. In DNA, the CDR3 is TGTGCCACCCTAGCGGGACGGCTCCCGGGCGAGCAGTTCTTC. It translates to CATLAGRLPGEQFF.

The chain carries TRBV5-4 and TRBJ2-1; D possibly corresponds to TRBD2 (8 bases). The CDR3 has 15 residues. The V end lost 2 bases, the J end lost 6 bases, and 15 bases lay between the germline ends. Germline values: CDR1 SGHNT, CDR2 YYREEE (reference sequence). CDR3 DNA: TGTGCCAGCAGCTTAGGGGGCGCGGGGGGCAATGAGCAGTTCTTC. Its protein product is CASSLGGAGGNEQFF. The variable domain in full, completed from reference TRBV5-4 and TRBJ2-1, reads ETGVTQSPTHLIKTRGQQVTLRCSSQSGHNTVSWYQQALGQGPQFIFQYYREEENGRGNFPPRFSGLQFPNYSSELNVNALELDDSALYLCASSLGGAGGNEQFFGPGTRLTVL.

The chain joins TRBV5-1 to TRBJ1-1, with TRBD1 matching 10 bases. CDR1 and CDR2 (germline): SGHRS, YFSETQ. Trimming removed 4 bases from V and 2 bases from J; junction bases left unmatched: 5. The CDR3 consists of 15 residues. The CDR3 DNA is TGCGCCAGCAGCCTGGGGACAGGGGCCAACACTGAAGCTTTCTTT. Translated, it gives CASSLGTGANTEAFF.

The chain is built from TRBV19 and TRBJ2-5, with 9 bases fitting TRBD2. There are 17 residues in the CDR3. V gave up 1 base and J gave up 2 bases; unmatched junction bases: 8. From germline, CDR1 is LNHDA and CDR2 SQIVND (reference sequence). The chain's CDR3 is CASSIGLALAGQETQYF. The CDR3 region has the DNA TGTGCCAGTAGTATAGGGTTGGCGCTAGCGGGACAAGAGACCCAGTACTTC.

The CDR3 DNA is TGTGCCAGTAGTTTCCGGACGGGAGAAGCGCGAACGAACACTGAAGCTTTCTTT. Translation gives CASSFRTGEARTNTEAFF. This rearrangement joins TRBV19 to TRBJ1-1; D call uncertain. The CDR3 is made up of 18 amino acids. The V end lost 5 bases, the J end lost 1 base, and 23 bases lay between the germline ends. Germline V gene sequence: CDR1 LNHDA, CDR2 SQIVND (reference sequence).

V and J are TRBV9 and TRBJ2-3, with TRBD2 as a possible D gene (6 bases). Germline assignment: CDR1 SGDLS and CDR2 YYNGEE. Trimming cost V 0 bases and J 1 base, with 18 bases left between them. This CDR3 spans 18 amino acids. DNA for the CDR3: TGTGCCAGCAGCGTAGATCCCGCAAGGGAGGTCGGCACAGATACGCAGTATTTT. It codes for CASSVDPAREVGTDTQYF.

This clone occurred a few times. This rearrangement joins TRBV3-1 (or the pseudogene TRBV3-2) to TRBJ2-3; D possibly corresponds to TRBD1 (6 bases). Germline lookup yields CDR1 LGHDT and CDR2 YNNKEL (reference sequence). V lost 0 bases and J 1 base, leaving 17 bases between the germline ends. This CDR3 region has 18 residues. CDR3 nucleotides: TGTGCCAGCAGCCAAGATTTTGGGGATGGGGGCGGCACAGATACGCAGTATTTT. This gives the protein CASSQDFGDGGGTDTQYF.

The chain carries TRBV5-5 and TRBJ1-5; D ambiguous. Trimming pared 3 bases from V and 0 bases from J, leaving 7 bases between. The CDR3 has 14 residues. CDR1 and CDR2 from the germline V gene are SGHKS and YYEKEE (reference sequence). CDR3 nucleotides: TGTGCCAGCAGCTGGAGCTATAGCAATCAGCCCCAGCATTTT. Its protein is CASSWSYSNQPQHF.

CDR3: CASSYAGDTYEQYF. DNA of the CDR3: TGTGCCAGCAGTTACGCAGGCGATACCTACGAGCAGTACTTC. The chain employs TRBV6-2 or TRBV6-3 and TRBJ2-7; no clear D. V was clipped by 2 bases and J by 2 bases, with 10 bases between them. The germline CDR1 and CDR2 sequences are MNHEY and SVGEGT. This CDR3 is built from 14 residues.